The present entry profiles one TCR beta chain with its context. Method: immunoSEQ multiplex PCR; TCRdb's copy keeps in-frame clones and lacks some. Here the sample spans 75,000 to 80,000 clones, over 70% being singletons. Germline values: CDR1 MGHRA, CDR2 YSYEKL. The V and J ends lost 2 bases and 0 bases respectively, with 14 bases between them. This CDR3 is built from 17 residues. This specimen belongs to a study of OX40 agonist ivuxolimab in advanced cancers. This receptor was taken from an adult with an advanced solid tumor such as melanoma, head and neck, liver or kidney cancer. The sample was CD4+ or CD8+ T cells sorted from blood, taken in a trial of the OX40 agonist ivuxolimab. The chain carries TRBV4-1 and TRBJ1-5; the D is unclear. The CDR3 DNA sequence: TGCGCCAGCAGCCAATTGTACCTCGGAGGTAGCAATCAGCCCCAGCATTTT. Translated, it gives CASSQLYLGGSNQPQHF.